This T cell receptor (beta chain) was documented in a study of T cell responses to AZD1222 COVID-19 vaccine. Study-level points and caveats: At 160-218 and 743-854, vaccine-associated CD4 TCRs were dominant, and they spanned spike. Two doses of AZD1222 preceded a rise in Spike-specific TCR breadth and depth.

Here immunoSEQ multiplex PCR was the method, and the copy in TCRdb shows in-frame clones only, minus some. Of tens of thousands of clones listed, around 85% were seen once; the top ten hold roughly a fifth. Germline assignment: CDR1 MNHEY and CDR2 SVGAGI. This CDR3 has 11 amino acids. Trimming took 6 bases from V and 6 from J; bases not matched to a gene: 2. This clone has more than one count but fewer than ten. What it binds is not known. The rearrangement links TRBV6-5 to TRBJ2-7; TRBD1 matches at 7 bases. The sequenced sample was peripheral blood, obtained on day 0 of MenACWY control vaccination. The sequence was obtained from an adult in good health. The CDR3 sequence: CASSSGGEQYF. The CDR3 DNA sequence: TGTGCCAGCAGCTCAGGGGGCGAGCAGTACTTC.